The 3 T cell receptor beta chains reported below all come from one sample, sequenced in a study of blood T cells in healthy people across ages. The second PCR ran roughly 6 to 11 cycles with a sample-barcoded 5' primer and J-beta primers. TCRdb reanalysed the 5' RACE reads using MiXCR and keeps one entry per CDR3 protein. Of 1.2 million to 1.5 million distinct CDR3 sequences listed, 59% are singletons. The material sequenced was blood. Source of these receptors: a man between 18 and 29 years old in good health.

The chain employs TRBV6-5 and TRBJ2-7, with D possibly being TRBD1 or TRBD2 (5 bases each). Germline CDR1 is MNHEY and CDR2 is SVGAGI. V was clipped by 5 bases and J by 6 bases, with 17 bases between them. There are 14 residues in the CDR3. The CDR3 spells CASSRERGVIEQYF. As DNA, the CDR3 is TGTGCCAGCAGTCGTGAGAGGGGCGTAATCGAGCAGTACTTC.

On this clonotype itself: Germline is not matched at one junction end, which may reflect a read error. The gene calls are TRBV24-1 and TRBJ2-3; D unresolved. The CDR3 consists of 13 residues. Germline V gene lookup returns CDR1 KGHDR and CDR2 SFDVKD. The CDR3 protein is CATSPSGTDTRYF. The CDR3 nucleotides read TGTGCCACCAGTCCCAGTGGCACAGATACGCGGTATTTT.

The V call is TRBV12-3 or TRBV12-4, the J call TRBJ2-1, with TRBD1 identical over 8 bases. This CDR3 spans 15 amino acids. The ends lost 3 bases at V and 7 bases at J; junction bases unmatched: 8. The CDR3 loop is CASSLGTGSQNEQFF. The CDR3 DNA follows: TGTGCCAGCAGTTTGGGGACAGGATCTCAAAATGAGCAGTTCTTC.